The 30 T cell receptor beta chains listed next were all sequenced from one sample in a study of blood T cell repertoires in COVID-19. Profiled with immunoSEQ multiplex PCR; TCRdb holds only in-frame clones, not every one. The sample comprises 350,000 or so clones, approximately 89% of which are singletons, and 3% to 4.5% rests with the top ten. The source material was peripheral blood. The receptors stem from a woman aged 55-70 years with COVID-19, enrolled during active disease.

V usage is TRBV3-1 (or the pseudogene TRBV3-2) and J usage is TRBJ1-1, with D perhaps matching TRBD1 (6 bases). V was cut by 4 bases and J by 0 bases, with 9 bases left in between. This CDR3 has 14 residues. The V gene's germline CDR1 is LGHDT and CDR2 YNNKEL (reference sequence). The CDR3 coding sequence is TGTGCCAGCAGCCCAGGGGATATGAACACTGAAGCTTTCTTT. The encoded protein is CASSPGDMNTEAFF.

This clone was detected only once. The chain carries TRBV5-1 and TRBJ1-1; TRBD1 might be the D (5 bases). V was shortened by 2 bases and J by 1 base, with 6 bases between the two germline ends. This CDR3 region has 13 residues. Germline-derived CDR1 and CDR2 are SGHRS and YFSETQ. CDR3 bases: TGCGCCAGCAGCTTCAGGGAGAACACTGAAGCTTTCTTT. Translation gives CASSFRENTEAFF.

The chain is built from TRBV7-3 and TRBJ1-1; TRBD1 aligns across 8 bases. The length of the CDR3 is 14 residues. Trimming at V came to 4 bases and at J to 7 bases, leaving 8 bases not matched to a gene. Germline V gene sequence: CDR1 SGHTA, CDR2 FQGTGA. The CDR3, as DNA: TGTGCCAGCAGCTCAACAGGGGGACGGGGTGAAGCTTTCTTT. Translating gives CASSSTGGRGEAFF. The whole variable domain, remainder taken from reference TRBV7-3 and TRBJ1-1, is GAGVSQTPSNKVTEKGKYVELRCDPISGHTALYWYRQSLGQGPEFLIYFQGTGAADDSGLPNDRFFAVRPEGSVSTLKIQRTERGDSAVYLCASSSTGGRGEAFFGQGTRLTVV.

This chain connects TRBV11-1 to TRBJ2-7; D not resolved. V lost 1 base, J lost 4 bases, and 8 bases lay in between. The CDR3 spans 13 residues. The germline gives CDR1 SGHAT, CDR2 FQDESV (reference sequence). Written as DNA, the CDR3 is TGTGCCAGCAGCTTAGTTCCCGGGTACGAGCAGTACTTC. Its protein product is CASSLVPGYEQYF.

The CDR3 loop is CASSGGQGVSGELFF. The CDR3 region has the DNA TGTGCCAGCAGCGGGGGACAGGGGGTCTCCGGGGAGCTGTTTTTT. The V and J genes are TRBV9 and TRBJ2-2, with 11 bases aligning to TRBD1. In germline, CDR1 is SGDLS, CDR2 YYNGEE. The V segment lost 3 bases and the J segment 6 bases; nucleotides outside the gene matches: 4. CDR3 size: 15 residues.

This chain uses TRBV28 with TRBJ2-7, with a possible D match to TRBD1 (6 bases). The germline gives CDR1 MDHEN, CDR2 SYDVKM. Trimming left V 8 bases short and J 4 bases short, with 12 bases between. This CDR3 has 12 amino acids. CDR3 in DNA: TGTGCCAGCCAACTCACAGGGTACGAGCAGTACTTC. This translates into CASQLTGYEQYF.

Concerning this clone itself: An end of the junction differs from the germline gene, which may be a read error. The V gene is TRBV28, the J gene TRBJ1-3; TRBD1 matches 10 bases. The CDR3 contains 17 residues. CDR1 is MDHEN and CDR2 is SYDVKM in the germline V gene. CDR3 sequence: CATSGDRGQRTGNTIYF. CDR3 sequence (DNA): TGTGCCACCAGTGGGGACAGGGGCCAACGAACTGGAAACACCATATATTTT.

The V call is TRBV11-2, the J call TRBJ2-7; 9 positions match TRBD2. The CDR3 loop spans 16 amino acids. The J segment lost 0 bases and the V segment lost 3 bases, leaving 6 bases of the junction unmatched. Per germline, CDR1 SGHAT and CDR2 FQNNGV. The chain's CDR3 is CASSLSSGGSSYEQYF. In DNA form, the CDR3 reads TGTGCCAGCAGCTTGAGTAGCGGGGGTAGCTCCTACGAGCAGTACTTC.

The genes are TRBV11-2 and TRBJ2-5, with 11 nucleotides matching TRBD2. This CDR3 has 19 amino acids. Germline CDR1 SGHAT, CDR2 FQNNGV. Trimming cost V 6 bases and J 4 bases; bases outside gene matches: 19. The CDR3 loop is CASSLAPSGRPGRRETQYF. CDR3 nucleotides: TGTGCCAGCAGTCTAGCCCCTAGCGGGAGGCCAGGTCGCAGAGAGACCCAGTACTTC.

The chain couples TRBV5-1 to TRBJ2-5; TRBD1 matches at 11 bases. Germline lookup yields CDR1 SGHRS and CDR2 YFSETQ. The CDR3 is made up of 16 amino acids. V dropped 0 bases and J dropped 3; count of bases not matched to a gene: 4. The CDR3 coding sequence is TGCGCCAGCAGCTTGGGGGCGGGACAGGGGGAAGAGACCCAGTACTTC. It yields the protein CASSLGAGQGEETQYF.

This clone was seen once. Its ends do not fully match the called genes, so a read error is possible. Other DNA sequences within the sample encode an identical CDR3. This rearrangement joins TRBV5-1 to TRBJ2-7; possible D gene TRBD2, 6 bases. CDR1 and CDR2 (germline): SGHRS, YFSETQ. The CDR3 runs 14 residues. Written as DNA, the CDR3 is TGCGCTAGCAGCTTGGCAGTGGGGGGTTACGAGCAGTACTTC. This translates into CASSLAVGGYEQYF.

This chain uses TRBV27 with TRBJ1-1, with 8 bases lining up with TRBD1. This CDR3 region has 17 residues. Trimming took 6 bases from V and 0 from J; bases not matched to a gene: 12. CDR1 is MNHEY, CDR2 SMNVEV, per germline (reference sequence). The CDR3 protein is CASSSRGTGIMNTEAFF. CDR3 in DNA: TGTGCCAGCAGCTCGAGGGGGACAGGCATCATGAACACTGAAGCTTTCTTT.

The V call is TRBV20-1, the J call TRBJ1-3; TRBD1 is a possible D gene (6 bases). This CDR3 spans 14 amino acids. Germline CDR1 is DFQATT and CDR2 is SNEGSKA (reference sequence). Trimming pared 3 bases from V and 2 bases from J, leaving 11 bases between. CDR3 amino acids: CSASRAGAGNTIYF. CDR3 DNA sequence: TGCAGTGCTAGTAGGGCAGGGGCTGGAAACACCATATATTTT.

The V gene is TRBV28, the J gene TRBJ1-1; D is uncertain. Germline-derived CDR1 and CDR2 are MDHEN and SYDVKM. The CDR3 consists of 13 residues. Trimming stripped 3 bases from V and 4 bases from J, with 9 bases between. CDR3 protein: CASSFSGSTEAFF. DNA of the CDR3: TGTGCCAGCAGTTTTTCGGGGAGCACTGAAGCTTTCTTT. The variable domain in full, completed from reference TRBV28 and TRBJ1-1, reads DVKVTQSSRYLVKRTGEKVFLECVQDMDHENMFWYRQDPGLGLRLIYFSYDVKMKEKGDIPEGYSVSREKKERFSLILESASTNQTSMYLCASSFSGSTEAFFGQGTRLTVV.

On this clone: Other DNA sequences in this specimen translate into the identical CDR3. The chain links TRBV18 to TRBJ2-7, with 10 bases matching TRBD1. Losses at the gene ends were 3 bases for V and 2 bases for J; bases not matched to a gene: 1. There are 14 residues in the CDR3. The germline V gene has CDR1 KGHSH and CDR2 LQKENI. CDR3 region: CASSPGQGTYEQYF. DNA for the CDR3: TGTGCCAGCTCACCGGGACAGGGGACCTACGAGCAGTACTTC. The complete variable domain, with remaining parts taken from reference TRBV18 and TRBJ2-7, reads NAGVMQNPRHLVRRRGQEARLRCSPMKGHSHVYWYRQLPEEGLKFMVYLQKENIIDESGMPKERFSAEFPKEGPSILRIQQVVRGDSAAYFCASSPGQGTYEQYFGPGTRLTVT.

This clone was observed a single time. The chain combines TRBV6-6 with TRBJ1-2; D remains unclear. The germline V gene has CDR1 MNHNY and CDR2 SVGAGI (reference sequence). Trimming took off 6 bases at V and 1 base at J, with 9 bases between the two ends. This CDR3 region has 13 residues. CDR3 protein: CASRSGNNYGYTF. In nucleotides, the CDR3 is TGTGCCAGCAGGTCGGGTAATAACTATGGCTACACCTTC.

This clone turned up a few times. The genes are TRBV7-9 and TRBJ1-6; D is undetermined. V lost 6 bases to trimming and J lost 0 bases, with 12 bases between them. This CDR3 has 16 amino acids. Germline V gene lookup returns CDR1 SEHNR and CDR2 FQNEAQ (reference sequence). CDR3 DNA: TGTGCCAGCAGAGCGGACGGAGACTCCTATAATTCACCCCTCCACTTT. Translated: CASRADGDSYNSPLHF.

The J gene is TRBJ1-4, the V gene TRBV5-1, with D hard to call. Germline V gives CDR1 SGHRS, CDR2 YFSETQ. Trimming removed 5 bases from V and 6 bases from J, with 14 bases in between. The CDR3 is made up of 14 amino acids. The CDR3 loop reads CASRNTAADEKLFF. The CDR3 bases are TGCGCCAGCAGGAATACGGCCGCGGATGAAAAACTGTTTTTT.

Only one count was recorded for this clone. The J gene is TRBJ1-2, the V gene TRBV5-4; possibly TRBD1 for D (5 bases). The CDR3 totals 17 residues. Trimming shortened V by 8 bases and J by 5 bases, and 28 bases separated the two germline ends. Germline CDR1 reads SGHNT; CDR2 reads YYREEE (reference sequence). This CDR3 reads CASTPEIGGGAFYGYTF. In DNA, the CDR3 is TGTGCCAGTACCCCCGAGATCGGGGGGGGTGCGTTTTATGGCTACACCTTC.

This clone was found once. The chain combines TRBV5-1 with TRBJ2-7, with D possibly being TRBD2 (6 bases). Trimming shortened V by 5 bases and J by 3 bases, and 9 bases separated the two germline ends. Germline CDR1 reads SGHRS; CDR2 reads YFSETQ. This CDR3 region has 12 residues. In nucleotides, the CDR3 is TGCGCCAGCAGATCCGGGAGCTACGAGCAGTACTTC. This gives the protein CASRSGSYEQYF.

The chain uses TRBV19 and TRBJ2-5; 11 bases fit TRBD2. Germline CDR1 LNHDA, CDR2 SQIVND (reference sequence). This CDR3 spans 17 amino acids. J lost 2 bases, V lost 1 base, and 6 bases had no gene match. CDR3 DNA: TGTGCCAGTAGTATAGGTCTAGCGGGGGGTCATCAAGAGACCCAGTACTTC. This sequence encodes CASSIGLAGGHQETQYF.

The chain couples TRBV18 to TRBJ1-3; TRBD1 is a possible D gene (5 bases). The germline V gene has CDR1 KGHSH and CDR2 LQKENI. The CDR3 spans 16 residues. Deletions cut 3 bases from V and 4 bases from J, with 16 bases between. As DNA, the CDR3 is TGTGCCAGCTCACCTAACCCGCCCAGGGCCGGAAACACCATATATTTT. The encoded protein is CASSPNPPRAGNTIYF.

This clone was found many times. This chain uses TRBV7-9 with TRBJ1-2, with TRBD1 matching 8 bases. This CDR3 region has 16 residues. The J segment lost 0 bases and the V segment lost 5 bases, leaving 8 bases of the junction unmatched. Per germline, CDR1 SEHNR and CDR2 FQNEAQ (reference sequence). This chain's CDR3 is CASSLTGEGSNYGYTF. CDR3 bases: TGTGCCAGCAGCCTGACAGGGGAGGGATCTAACTATGGCTACACCTTC.

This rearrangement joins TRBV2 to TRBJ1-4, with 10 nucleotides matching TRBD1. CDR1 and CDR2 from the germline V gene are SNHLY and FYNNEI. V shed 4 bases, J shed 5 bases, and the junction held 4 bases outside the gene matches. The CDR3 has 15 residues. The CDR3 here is CASSGGDRGNEKLFF. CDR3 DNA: TGTGCCAGCAGTGGGGGGGACAGGGGAAATGAAAAACTGTTTTTT.

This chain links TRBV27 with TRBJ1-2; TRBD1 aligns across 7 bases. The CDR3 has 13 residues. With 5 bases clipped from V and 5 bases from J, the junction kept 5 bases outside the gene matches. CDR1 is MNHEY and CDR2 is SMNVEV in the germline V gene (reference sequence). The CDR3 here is CASSRGQKYGYTF. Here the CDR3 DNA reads TGTGCCAGCAGTAGGGGACAGAAATATGGCTACACCTTC.

DNA of the CDR3: TGTGCCAGCAGGGAACAGGGCCCCACTAACTATGGCTACACCTTC. Protein product: CASREQGPTNYGYTF. The chain has TRBV27 and TRBJ1-2; perhaps TRBD1 as D (6 bases). Germline CDR1 is MNHEY and CDR2 is SMNVEV (reference sequence). V lost 6 bases to trimming and J lost 0 bases, with 14 bases between them. The CDR3 is made up of 15 amino acids.

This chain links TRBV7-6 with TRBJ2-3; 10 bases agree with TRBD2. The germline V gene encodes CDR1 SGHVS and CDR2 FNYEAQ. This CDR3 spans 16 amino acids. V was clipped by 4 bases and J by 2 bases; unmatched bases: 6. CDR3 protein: CASSSLAGAPTDTQYF. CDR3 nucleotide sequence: TGTGCCAGCAGCTCTCTAGCGGGGGCCCCCACAGATACGCAGTATTTT.

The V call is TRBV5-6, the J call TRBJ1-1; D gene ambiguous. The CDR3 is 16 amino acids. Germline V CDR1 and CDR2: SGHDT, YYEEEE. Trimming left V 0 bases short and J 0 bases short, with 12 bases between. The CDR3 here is CASSLGPGGMNTEAFF. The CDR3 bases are TGTGCCAGCAGCTTGGGGCCCGGAGGGATGAACACTGAAGCTTTCTTT.

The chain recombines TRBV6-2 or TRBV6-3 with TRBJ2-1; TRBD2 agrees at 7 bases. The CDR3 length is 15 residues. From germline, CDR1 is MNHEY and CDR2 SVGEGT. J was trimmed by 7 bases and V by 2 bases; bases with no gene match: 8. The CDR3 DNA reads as TGTGCCAGCAGTTACCCGAGTCTAGCGGTAAATGAGCAGTTCTTC. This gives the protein CASSYPSLAVNEQFF.

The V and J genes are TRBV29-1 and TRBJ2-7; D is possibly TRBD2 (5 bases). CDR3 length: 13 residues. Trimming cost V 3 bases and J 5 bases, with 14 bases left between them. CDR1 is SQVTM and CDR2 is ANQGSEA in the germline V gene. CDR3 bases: TGCAGCGTTGATCAAACTTCCGGGAACGAGCAGTACTTC. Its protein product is CSVDQTSGNEQYF.